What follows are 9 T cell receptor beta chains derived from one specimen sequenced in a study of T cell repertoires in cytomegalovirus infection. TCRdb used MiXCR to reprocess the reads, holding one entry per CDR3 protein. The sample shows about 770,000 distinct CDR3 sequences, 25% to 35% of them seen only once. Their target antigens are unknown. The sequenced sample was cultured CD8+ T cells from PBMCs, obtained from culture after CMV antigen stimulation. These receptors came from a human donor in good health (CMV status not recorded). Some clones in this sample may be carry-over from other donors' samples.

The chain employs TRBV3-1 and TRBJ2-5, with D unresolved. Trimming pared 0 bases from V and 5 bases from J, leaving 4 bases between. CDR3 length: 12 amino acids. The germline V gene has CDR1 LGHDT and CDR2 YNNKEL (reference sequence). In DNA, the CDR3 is TGTGCCAGCAGCCAAGATAGTGAGACCCAGTACTTC. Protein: CASSQDSETQYF.

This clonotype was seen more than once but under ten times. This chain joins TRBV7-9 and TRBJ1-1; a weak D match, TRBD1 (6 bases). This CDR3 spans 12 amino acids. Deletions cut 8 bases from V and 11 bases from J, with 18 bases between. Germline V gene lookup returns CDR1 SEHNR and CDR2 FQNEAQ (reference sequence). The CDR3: CASGAGGPDAFF. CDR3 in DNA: TGTGCCAGCGGGGCGGGGGGGCCGGACGCTTTCTTT. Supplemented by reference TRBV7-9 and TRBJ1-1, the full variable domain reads DTGVSQNPRHKITKRGQNVTFRCDPISEHNRLYWYRQTLGQGPEFLTYFQNEAQLEKSRLLSDRFSAERPKGSFSTLEIQRTEQGDSAMYLCASGAGGPDAFFGQGTRLTVV.

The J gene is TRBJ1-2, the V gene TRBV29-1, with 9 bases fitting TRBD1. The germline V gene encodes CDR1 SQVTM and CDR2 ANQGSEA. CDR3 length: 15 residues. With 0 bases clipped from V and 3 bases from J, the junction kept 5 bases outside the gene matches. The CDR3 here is CSVEDGTGFYYGYTF. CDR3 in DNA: TGCAGCGTTGAAGACGGGACAGGGTTTTACTATGGCTACACCTTC.

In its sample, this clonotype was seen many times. CDR3 bases: TGTGCCAGCACCAAAACTGGGGTCGGTGAGCAGTTCTTC. This translates into CASTKTGVGEQFF. The chain links TRBV7-6 to TRBJ2-1; D gene unclear. CDR1 SGHVS and CDR2 FNYEAQ come from the germline V gene. V shed 7 bases and J shed 9 bases, with 16 bases lying between them. There are 13 residues in the CDR3.

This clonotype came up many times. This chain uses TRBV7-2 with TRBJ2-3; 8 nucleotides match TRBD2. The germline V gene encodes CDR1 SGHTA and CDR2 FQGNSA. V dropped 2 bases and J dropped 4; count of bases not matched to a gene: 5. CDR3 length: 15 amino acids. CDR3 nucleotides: TGTGCCAGCAGCTTAATCGGGGGGGCCGCAGATACGCAGTATTTT. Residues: CASSLIGGAADTQYF.

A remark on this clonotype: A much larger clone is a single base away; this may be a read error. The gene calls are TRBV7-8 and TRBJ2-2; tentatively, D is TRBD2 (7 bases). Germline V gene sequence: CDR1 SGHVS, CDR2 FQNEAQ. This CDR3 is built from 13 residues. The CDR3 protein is CATSLGGGGELFF. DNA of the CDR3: TGTGCCACCAGCTTAGGGGGGGGAGGGGAGCTGTTTTTT.

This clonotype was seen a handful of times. CDR3 loop: CASSISGPEYGYTF. DNA for the CDR3: TGTGCCAGCAGTATTAGTGGCCCCGAGTATGGCTACACCTTC. The rearrangement joins TRBV27 to TRBJ1-2; no clear D. V gave up 5 bases and J gave up 5 bases, with 15 bases separating them. Germline CDR1 reads MNHEY; CDR2 reads SMNVEV (reference sequence). CDR3 length: 14 amino acids.

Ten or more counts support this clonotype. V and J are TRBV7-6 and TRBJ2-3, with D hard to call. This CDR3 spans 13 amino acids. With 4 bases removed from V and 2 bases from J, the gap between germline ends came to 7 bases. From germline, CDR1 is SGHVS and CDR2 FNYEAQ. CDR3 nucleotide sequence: TGTGCCAGCAGCTCCGCATCCACAGATACGCAGTATTTT. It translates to CASSSASTDTQYF.

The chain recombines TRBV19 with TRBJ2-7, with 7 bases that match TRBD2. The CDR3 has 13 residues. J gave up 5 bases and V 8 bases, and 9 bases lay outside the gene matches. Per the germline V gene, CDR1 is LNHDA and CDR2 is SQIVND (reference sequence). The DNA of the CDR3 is TGTGCCAGTTCCTGGACTAGAACCCACGAGCAGTACTTC. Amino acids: CASSWTRTHEQYF.